This entry describes one TCR beta chain. The data were obtained in a study of blood T cell repertoires in COVID-19. V shed 5 bases, J shed 3 bases, and the junction held 5 bases outside the gene matches. The length of the CDR3 is 15 residues. Germline lookup yields CDR1 LGHDT and CDR2 YNNKEL (reference sequence). The protocol was immunoSEQ multiplex PCR, while the TCRdb copy is restricted to in-frame clones and leaves out a portion. The sample lists fewer than 350,000 clones; around 81% were seen once. This TCR derives from a woman in her sixties with active or convalescent COVID-19. The sequenced sample consisted of peripheral blood. The rearrangement links TRBV3-1 (or the pseudogene TRBV3-2) to TRBJ1-3, with 9 bases lining up with TRBD1. CDR3 protein: CASSSRDRVGNTIYF. CDR3 DNA: TGTGCCAGCAGCAGCCGGGACAGGGTTGGAAACACCATATATTTT.